Below, one TCR beta chain is given with its context. The protocol was immunoSEQ multiplex PCR, while the TCRdb copy is restricted to in-frame clones and leaves out a portion. There are about 34,000 clones in the sample; 93% occur only once, and approximately 10% lies in the top ten. The sample belongs to a study of T cells in tuberculosis. Turning to the study itself: In South Africa, adults with active tuberculosis were compared with IGRA-negative and latently infected IGRA-positive adolescents.

The CDR3 has 13 residues. Germline lookup yields CDR1 SGHVS and CDR2 FQNEAQ. Trimming cost V 4 bases and J 5 bases, with 11 bases left between them. Time point indicated: new active TB diagnosis, blood taken before or within 7 days of starting treatment. Sequencing used PBMCs, obtained at tuberculosis diagnosis. V usage is TRBV7-8 and J usage is TRBJ1-2; D unclear. This receptor was taken from an adult with tuberculosis. CDR3 sequence reads: CASSSDGGYGYTF. For the CDR3, the DNA is TGTGCCAGCAGCTCGGACGGAGGATATGGCTACACCTTC.